The rows below give T cell receptor beta chains drawn from one sample of a study of cytomegalovirus exposure and HLA in healthy donors. Generated by immunoSEQ multiplex PCR, the TCRdb table keeps only in-frame clones and is missing some. The sample yields roughly 110,000 clones, almost 70% seen once. Material for sequencing was PBMCs. These receptors were taken from a young man in good health and CMV-seropositive. The CDR3 runs from the conserved cysteine through the conserved F or W. Each record gives: CDR3 DNA, CDR3 protein, clone size, CDR3 length, V gene, J gene, D gene. A D gene is named only where the DNA matches it firmly. Clone size is stated in some rows and not others, as once, few, many or a class when expanded.

cdr3_nt: TGTGCCTCCGGACTAGCGGGAGGGGCAGATACGCAGTATTTT
cdr3_aa: CASGLAGGADTQYF
clone_size: NA
cdr3_length: 14
v_call: TRBV19
j_call: TRBJ2-3
d_call: TRBD2

cdr3_nt: TGTGCCAGCAAGGGAGGGGACCGCCGAGATCAGCCCCAGCATTTT
cdr3_aa: CASKGGDRRDQPQHF
clone_size: NA
cdr3_length: 15
v_call: TRBV5-8
j_call: TRBJ1-5
d_call: NA

cdr3_nt: TGTGCCACTACTGGGACAGGGGGGCCCACAGATACGCAGTATTTT
cdr3_aa: CATTGTGGPTDTQYF
clone_size: NA
cdr3_length: 15
v_call: TRBV10-3
j_call: TRBJ2-3
d_call: TRBD1

cdr3_nt: TGTGCCAGCAGCGTGGGGGACAGCTCCTACAATGAGCAGTTCTTC
cdr3_aa: CASSVGDSSYNEQFF
clone_size: NA
cdr3_length: 15
v_call: TRBV9
j_call: TRBJ2-1
d_call: TRBD1

cdr3_nt: TGTGCCAGCAGCCCCGGACTAGCGGTCTCTGGGGCCAACGTCCTGACTTTC
cdr3_aa: CASSPGLAVSGANVLTF
clone_size: NA
cdr3_length: 17
v_call: TRBV11-3
j_call: TRBJ2-6
d_call: TRBD2

cdr3_nt: TGTGCCAGCAGCTACAGGAAAATGAACACTGAAGCTTTCTTT
cdr3_aa: CASSYRKMNTEAFF
clone_size: NA
cdr3_length: 14
v_call: TRBV2
j_call: TRBJ1-1
d_call: NA

cdr3_nt: TGTGCCAGCAGCTTGGGGCAGTCCAATGAGCAGTTCTTC
cdr3_aa: CASSLGQSNEQFF
clone_size: NA
cdr3_length: 13
v_call: TRBV5-6
j_call: TRBJ2-1
d_call: NA

cdr3_nt: TGTGCCAGCAGCTTAGAGGTTGGGGCGGCGTACTTC
cdr3_aa: CASSLEVGAAYF
clone_size: NA
cdr3_length: 12
v_call: TRBV7-8
j_call: TRBJ2-7
d_call: NA

cdr3_nt: TGCGCCAGCAGCTTGCCAGTGGCCGGGGAGCTGTTTTTT
cdr3_aa: CASSLPVAGELFF
clone_size: NA
cdr3_length: 13
v_call: TRBV5-1
j_call: TRBJ2-2
d_call: NA

cdr3_nt: TGTGCCAGCAGCTTGGGAGGGATGAGTGGCTACACCTTC
cdr3_aa: CASSLGGMSGYTF
clone_size: NA
cdr3_length: 13
v_call: TRBV7-3
j_call: TRBJ1-2
d_call: NA

cdr3_nt: TGTGCCAGCAGTGAAGCTCGGAACACCGGGGAGCTGTTTTTT
cdr3_aa: CASSEARNTGELFF
clone_size: few
cdr3_length: 14
v_call: TRBV2
j_call: TRBJ2-2
d_call: NA

cdr3_nt: TGTGCCAGCAGCCCCCGAGGTGGGTGGGACACTGAAGCTTTCTTT
cdr3_aa: CASSPRGGWDTEAFF
clone_size: NA
cdr3_length: 15
v_call: TRBV9
j_call: TRBJ1-1
d_call: NA

cdr3_nt: TGTGCCAGCAGCGTTACGACAGGGGCCGAACGAACTAACTATGGCTACACCTTC
cdr3_aa: CASSVTTGAERTNYGYTF
clone_size: NA
cdr3_length: 18
v_call: TRBV9
j_call: TRBJ1-2
d_call: TRBD1

cdr3_nt: TGCGCCAGCAGCTTGACGGGGGGGCTAGAGCCCCAGCATTTT
cdr3_aa: CASSLTGGLEPQHF
clone_size: NA
cdr3_length: 14
v_call: TRBV5-1
j_call: TRBJ1-5
d_call: NA

cdr3_nt: TGTGCCAGCTCATCACTAGGAGGTTCGAACACTGAAGCTTTCTTT
cdr3_aa: CASSSLGGSNTEAFF
clone_size: NA
cdr3_length: 15
v_call: TRBV18
j_call: TRBJ1-1
d_call: NA

cdr3_nt: TGCGCCAGCAGTGGACAGGGCAGACAGGATACGCAGTATTTT
cdr3_aa: CASSGQGRQDTQYF
clone_size: NA
cdr3_length: 14
v_call: TRBV10-1
j_call: TRBJ2-3
d_call: TRBD1

cdr3_nt: TGTGCCTGGAGTAGGGACGGACTAGGCGGTGAGCAGTTCTTC
cdr3_aa: CAWSRDGLGGEQFF
clone_size: NA
cdr3_length: 14
v_call: TRBV30
j_call: TRBJ2-1
d_call: TRBD2

cdr3_nt: TGTGCCAGCAGCTTTAGCGGGGCTATTGAGCAGTTCTTC
cdr3_aa: CASSFSGAIEQFF
clone_size: NA
cdr3_length: 13
v_call: TRBV7-3
j_call: TRBJ2-1
d_call: TRBD2

cdr3_nt: TGTGCCACCAGCAGAGATAGGGCTCGAGGGTCACCCCTCCACTTT
cdr3_aa: CATSRDRARGSPLHF
clone_size: few
cdr3_length: 15
v_call: TRBV15
j_call: TRBJ1-6
d_call: NA

cdr3_nt: TGCGCCAGCAGCTTAACGGAGGGTAGCAATCAGCCCCAGCATTTT
cdr3_aa: CASSLTEGSNQPQHF
clone_size: few
cdr3_length: 15
v_call: TRBV5-1
j_call: TRBJ1-5
d_call: NA

cdr3_nt: TGCGCCAGCAGCGCGTTCACTAGCGGGGGGCCCAATGAGCAGTTCTTC
cdr3_aa: CASSAFTSGGPNEQFF
clone_size: few
cdr3_length: 16
v_call: TRBV5-1
j_call: TRBJ2-1
d_call: TRBD2

cdr3_nt: TGTGCCAGCAGCTCGAGTCCCTATCCGGGGCGAGGGAGGCTCCAAGAGACCCAGTACTTC
cdr3_aa: CASSSSPYPGRGRLQETQYF
clone_size: NA
cdr3_length: 20
v_call: TRBV9
j_call: TRBJ2-5
d_call: NA

cdr3_nt: TGCGCCAGCAGCCGCGCCGGGACAGATCCCTCTGGAAACACCATATATTTT
cdr3_aa: CASSRAGTDPSGNTIYF
clone_size: NA
cdr3_length: 17
v_call: TRBV5-1
j_call: TRBJ1-3
d_call: TRBD1

cdr3_nt: TGCGCCAGCAGCTTGGCGACTAGCGGGGGACGTTATCCCTACGAGCAGTACTTC
cdr3_aa: CASSLATSGGRYPYEQYF
clone_size: once
cdr3_length: 18
v_call: TRBV5-1
j_call: TRBJ2-7
d_call: TRBD2

cdr3_nt: TGTGCCACCGACTTCGGCGGTATCTACAATGAGCAGTTCTTC
cdr3_aa: CATDFGGIYNEQFF
clone_size: NA
cdr3_length: 14
v_call: TRBV28
j_call: TRBJ2-1
d_call: NA

cdr3_nt: TGCGCCAGCAGCTTGGCCCCGGGACAGGTGAACACCGGGGAGCTGTTTTTT
cdr3_aa: CASSLAPGQVNTGELFF
clone_size: NA
cdr3_length: 17
v_call: TRBV5-1
j_call: TRBJ2-2
d_call: TRBD1

cdr3_nt: TGTGCCAGCAGTTTAAGTATCTCGGAGAGGGCCTACAATGAGCAGTTCTTC
cdr3_aa: CASSLSISERAYNEQFF
clone_size: NA
cdr3_length: 17
v_call: TRBV27
j_call: TRBJ2-1
d_call: NA

cdr3_nt: TGCAGCGTTGGTAAACAGACAGTAAGCTCCTACAATGAGCAGTTCTTC
cdr3_aa: CSVGKQTVSSYNEQFF
clone_size: NA
cdr3_length: 16
v_call: TRBV29-1
j_call: TRBJ2-1
d_call: NA

cdr3_nt: TGCAGCGTTGAGATGCACTTCTCTGGCTACACCTTC
cdr3_aa: CSVEMHFSGYTF
clone_size: NA
cdr3_length: 12
v_call: TRBV29-1
j_call: TRBJ1-2
d_call: NA

cdr3_nt: TGTGCCAGCAGCTTAGCGGGGCTAGCGGGGGAGAGCACAGATACGCAGTATTTT
cdr3_aa: CASSLAGLAGESTDTQYF
clone_size: few
cdr3_length: 18
v_call: TRBV7-2
j_call: TRBJ2-3
d_call: TRBD2

cdr3_nt: TGTGCCAGCAGTTACCAGTACGGGACTCCCGAAGATACGCAGTATTTT
cdr3_aa: CASSYQYGTPEDTQYF
clone_size: NA
cdr3_length: 16
v_call: TRBV6-5
j_call: TRBJ2-3
d_call: NA

cdr3_nt: TGTGCCAGCATTAGAACAGGGGCTGAAGCTTTCTTT
cdr3_aa: CASIRTGAEAFF
clone_size: NA
cdr3_length: 12
v_call: TRBV6-5
j_call: TRBJ1-1
d_call: TRBD1

cdr3_nt: TGCGCCAGCAGCCTACGGGATCATGAGCAGTTCTTC
cdr3_aa: CASSLRDHEQFF
clone_size: few
cdr3_length: 12
v_call: TRBV4-3
j_call: TRBJ2-1
d_call: NA

cdr3_nt: TGCGCCAGCAGCCAAGGCCGACAGGGGTGGCCCTACGAGCAGTACTTC
cdr3_aa: CASSQGRQGWPYEQYF
clone_size: NA
cdr3_length: 16
v_call: TRBV4-1
j_call: TRBJ2-7
d_call: TRBD1

cdr3_nt: TGTTCCAGCAGCTTAGGAGAGGCAGTTAGCTATGGCTACACCTTC
cdr3_aa: CSSSLGEAVSYGYTF
clone_size: NA
cdr3_length: 15
v_call: TRBV7-9
j_call: TRBJ1-2
d_call: NA

cdr3_nt: TGTGCCAGCAGCCCGGGGGGCAATCAGCCCCAGCATTTT
cdr3_aa: CASSPGGNQPQHF
clone_size: few
cdr3_length: 13
v_call: TRBV11-3
j_call: TRBJ1-5
d_call: NA

cdr3_nt: TGTGCCACCAGCATTCCCGGCTTGGGACAGGGGGCGACCGGCTACACCTTC
cdr3_aa: CATSIPGLGQGATGYTF
clone_size: NA
cdr3_length: 17
v_call: TRBV15
j_call: TRBJ1-2
d_call: TRBD1

cdr3_nt: TGCGCCAGCAGTCATAAAGGGGAAAAAATCCAGCACGGCCCCACTGAAGCTTTCTTT
cdr3_aa: CASSHKGEKIQHGPTEAFF
clone_size: NA
cdr3_length: 19
v_call: TRBV23-1
j_call: TRBJ1-1
d_call: NA

cdr3_nt: TGCGCCAGCAGCCCACAGGGGGGAGAGACCCAGTACTTC
cdr3_aa: CASSPQGGETQYF
clone_size: NA
cdr3_length: 13
v_call: TRBV5-1
j_call: TRBJ2-5
d_call: TRBD1

cdr3_nt: TGTGCCAGCAGCTTAGGAGCCTACACCGGGGAGCTGTTTTTT
cdr3_aa: CASSLGAYTGELFF
clone_size: NA
cdr3_length: 14
v_call: TRBV13
j_call: TRBJ2-2
d_call: NA

cdr3_nt: TGTGCCAGCAGCCTCGACCCGACGGGTGAAAAACTGTTTTTT
cdr3_aa: CASSLDPTGEKLFF
clone_size: NA
cdr3_length: 14
v_call: TRBV5-4
j_call: TRBJ1-4
d_call: NA

cdr3_nt: TGTGCCAGCAGCGTAGATAAGGGACTACGGGAGCAGTACTTC
cdr3_aa: CASSVDKGLREQYF
clone_size: few
cdr3_length: 14
v_call: TRBV9
j_call: TRBJ2-7
d_call: TRBD2

cdr3_nt: TGTGCCAGCAGCCTACTACAGGGGGCGCCGGGCTACACCTTC
cdr3_aa: CASSLLQGAPGYTF
clone_size: NA
cdr3_length: 14
v_call: TRBV2
j_call: TRBJ1-2
d_call: TRBD1

cdr3_nt: TGTGCCAGCAGTTTTATGGGGGACAGGGTGTATGAAGCTTTCTTT
cdr3_aa: CASSFMGDRVYEAFF
clone_size: NA
cdr3_length: 15
v_call: TRBV28
j_call: TRBJ1-1
d_call: TRBD1

cdr3_nt: TGTGCCAGCAGCCACGCCCGGCGGACAGGGGAAACTGAAGCTTTCTTT
cdr3_aa: CASSHARRTGETEAFF
clone_size: NA
cdr3_length: 16
v_call: TRBV5-8
j_call: TRBJ1-1
d_call: TRBD1

cdr3_nt: TGCGCCAGCAGCCTGCGGGGGGGTACCGACTATGGCTACACCTTC
cdr3_aa: CASSLRGGTDYGYTF
clone_size: NA
cdr3_length: 15
v_call: TRBV5-1
j_call: TRBJ1-2
d_call: NA

cdr3_nt: TGCGCCAGCAGCTGGAACGCCGGAGGGGGCAATGAAAAACTGTTTTTT
cdr3_aa: CASSWNAGGGNEKLFF
clone_size: few
cdr3_length: 16
v_call: TRBV5-1
j_call: TRBJ1-4
d_call: TRBD1

cdr3_nt: TGTGCCAGCAGCAAAGGAGGCATCAACTATGGCTACACCTTC
cdr3_aa: CASSKGGINYGYTF
clone_size: NA
cdr3_length: 14
v_call: TRBV21-1
j_call: TRBJ1-2
d_call: NA

cdr3_nt: TGTGCCAGCAGCTTAGAGGAGTACACTGAAGCTTTCTTT
cdr3_aa: CASSLEEYTEAFF
clone_size: NA
cdr3_length: 13
v_call: TRBV7-2
j_call: TRBJ1-1
d_call: NA

cdr3_nt: TGTGCCAGCAGTCAAGATATAGACAGGGGTACGTCCTACGAGCAGTACTTC
cdr3_aa: CASSQDIDRGTSYEQYF
clone_size: NA
cdr3_length: 17
v_call: TRBV6-1
j_call: TRBJ2-7
d_call: TRBD1

cdr3_nt: TGTGCCAGCAGCCCAATGCAACTAGCAAATGAGCAGTTCTTC
cdr3_aa: CASSPMQLANEQFF
clone_size: NA
cdr3_length: 14
v_call: TRBV7-9
j_call: TRBJ2-1
d_call: NA

cdr3_nt: TGCGCCAGCAGTGAGTCGGGACTGAGTGAGCAGTTCTTC
cdr3_aa: CASSESGLSEQFF
clone_size: few
cdr3_length: 13
v_call: TRBV10-1
j_call: TRBJ2-1
d_call: NA

cdr3_nt: TGTGCCATCATGCTGGACAGCCGATATGGCTACACCTTC
cdr3_aa: CAIMLDSRYGYTF
clone_size: NA
cdr3_length: 13
v_call: TRBV10-3
j_call: TRBJ1-2
d_call: NA

cdr3_nt: TGTGCCAGCAGCCCGGGACAGGGTTTTGAAGCTTTCTTT
cdr3_aa: CASSPGQGFEAFF
clone_size: NA
cdr3_length: 13
v_call: TRBV5-6
j_call: TRBJ1-1
d_call: TRBD1

cdr3_nt: TGTGCCAGCGCCCTTAGGGTGGGAGGCGATCAGCCCCAGCATTTT
cdr3_aa: CASALRVGGDQPQHF
clone_size: few
cdr3_length: 15
v_call: TRBV7-2
j_call: TRBJ1-5
d_call: NA

cdr3_nt: TGCAGCGCTCGGGATGGCGGGGAAAATACGCAGTATTTT
cdr3_aa: CSARDGGENTQYF
clone_size: NA
cdr3_length: 13
v_call: TRBV29-1
j_call: TRBJ2-3
d_call: NA

cdr3_nt: TGTGCCTGGAGCCTTTCAAACAGGGGTCTTGGCGCTTTCTTT
cdr3_aa: CAWSLSNRGLGAFF
clone_size: NA
cdr3_length: 14
v_call: TRBV30
j_call: TRBJ1-1
d_call: TRBD1

cdr3_nt: TGTGCCAGCAGCTTATCTGGACAGGGAGTATCTGGAAACACCATATATTTT
cdr3_aa: CASSLSGQGVSGNTIYF
clone_size: NA
cdr3_length: 17
v_call: TRBV5-5
j_call: TRBJ1-3
d_call: TRBD1

cdr3_nt: TGCGCCAGCAGCTATTACAGGGGAGAGACCCAGTACTTC
cdr3_aa: CASSYYRGETQYF
clone_size: NA
cdr3_length: 13
v_call: TRBV5-1
j_call: TRBJ2-5
d_call: TRBD1

cdr3_nt: TGTGCCAGCAGTGAATCCAGGGGGCGGCTCGGCGAAAAACTGTTTTTT
cdr3_aa: CASSESRGRLGEKLFF
clone_size: NA
cdr3_length: 16
v_call: TRBV2
j_call: TRBJ1-4
d_call: TRBD1